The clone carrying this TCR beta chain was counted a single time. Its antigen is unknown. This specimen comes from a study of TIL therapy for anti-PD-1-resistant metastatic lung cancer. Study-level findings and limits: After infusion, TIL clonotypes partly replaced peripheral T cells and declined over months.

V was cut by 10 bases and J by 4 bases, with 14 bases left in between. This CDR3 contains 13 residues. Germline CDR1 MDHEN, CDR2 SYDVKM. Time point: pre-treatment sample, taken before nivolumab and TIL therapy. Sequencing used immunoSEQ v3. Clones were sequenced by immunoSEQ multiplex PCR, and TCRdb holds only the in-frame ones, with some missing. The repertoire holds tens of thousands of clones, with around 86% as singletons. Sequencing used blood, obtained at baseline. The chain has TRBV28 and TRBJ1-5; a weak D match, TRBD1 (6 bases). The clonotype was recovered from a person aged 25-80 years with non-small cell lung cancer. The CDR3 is CATNPGTNQPQHF. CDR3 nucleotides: TGTGCCACAAATCCTGGGACAAATCAGCCCCAGCATTTT. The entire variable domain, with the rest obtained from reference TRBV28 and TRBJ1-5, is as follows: DVKVTQSSRYLVKRTGEKVFLECVQDMDHENMFWYRQDPGLGLRLIYFSYDVKMKEKGDIPEGYSVSREKKERFSLILESASTNQTSMYLCATNPGTNQPQHFGDGTRLSIL.